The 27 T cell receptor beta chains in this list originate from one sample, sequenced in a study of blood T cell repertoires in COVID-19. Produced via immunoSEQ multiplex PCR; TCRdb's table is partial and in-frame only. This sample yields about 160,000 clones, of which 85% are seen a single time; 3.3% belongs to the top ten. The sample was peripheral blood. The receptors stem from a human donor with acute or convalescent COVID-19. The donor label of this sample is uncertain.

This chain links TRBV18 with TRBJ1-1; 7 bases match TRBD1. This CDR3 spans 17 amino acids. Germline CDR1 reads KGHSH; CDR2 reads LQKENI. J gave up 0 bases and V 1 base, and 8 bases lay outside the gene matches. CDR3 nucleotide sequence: TGTGCCAGCTCACCACAACTGGGACAGAAAATGAACACTGAAGCTTTCTTT. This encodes CASSPQLGQKMNTEAFF.

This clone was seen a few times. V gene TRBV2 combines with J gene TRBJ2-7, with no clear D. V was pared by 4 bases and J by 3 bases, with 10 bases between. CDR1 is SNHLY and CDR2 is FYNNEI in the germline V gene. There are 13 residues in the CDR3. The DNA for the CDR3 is TGTGCCAGCAGTGCCGATAGCCACTACGAGCAGTACTTC. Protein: CASSADSHYEQYF.

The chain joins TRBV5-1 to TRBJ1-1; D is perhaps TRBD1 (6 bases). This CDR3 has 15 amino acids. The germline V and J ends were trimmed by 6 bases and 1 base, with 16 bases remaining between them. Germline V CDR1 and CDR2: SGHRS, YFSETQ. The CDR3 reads CASKEQGRGNTEAFF. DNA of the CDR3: TGCGCCAGCAAAGAACAGGGCCGCGGGAACACTGAAGCTTTCTTT.

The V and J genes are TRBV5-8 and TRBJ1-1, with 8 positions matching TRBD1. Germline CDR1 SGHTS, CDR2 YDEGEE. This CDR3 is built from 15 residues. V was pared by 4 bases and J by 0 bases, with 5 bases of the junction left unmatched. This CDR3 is CASSPRTGMNTEAFF. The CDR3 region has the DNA TGTGCCAGCAGCCCTCGGACAGGGATGAACACTGAAGCTTTCTTT.

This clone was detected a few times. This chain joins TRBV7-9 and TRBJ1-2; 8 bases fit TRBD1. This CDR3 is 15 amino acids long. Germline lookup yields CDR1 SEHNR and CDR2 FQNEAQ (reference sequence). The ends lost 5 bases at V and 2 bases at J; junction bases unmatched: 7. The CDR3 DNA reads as TGTGCCAGCAGCCCCAGGACAGGGAGAAACTATGGCTACACCTTC. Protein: CASSPRTGRNYGYTF.

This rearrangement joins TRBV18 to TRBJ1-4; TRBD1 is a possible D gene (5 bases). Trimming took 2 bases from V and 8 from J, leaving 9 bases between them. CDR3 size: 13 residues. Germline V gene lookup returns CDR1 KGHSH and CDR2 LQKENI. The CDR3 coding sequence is TGTGCCAGCTCACCAGGGACTACCGAAAAACTGTTTTTT. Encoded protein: CASSPGTTEKLFF.

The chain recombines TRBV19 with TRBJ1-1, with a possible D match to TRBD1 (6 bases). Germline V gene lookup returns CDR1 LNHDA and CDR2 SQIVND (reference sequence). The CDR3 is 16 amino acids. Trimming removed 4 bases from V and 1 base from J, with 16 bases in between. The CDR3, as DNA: TGTGCCAGTAGTACCCCAGGGGAATTGGGGAACACTGAAGCTTTCTTT. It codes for CASSTPGELGNTEAFF.

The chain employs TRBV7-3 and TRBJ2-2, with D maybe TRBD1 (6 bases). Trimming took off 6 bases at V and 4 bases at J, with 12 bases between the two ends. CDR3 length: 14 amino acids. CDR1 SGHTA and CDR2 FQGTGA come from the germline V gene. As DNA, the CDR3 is TGTGCCAGCAGTTTTGGACAGAGCACCGGGGAGCTGTTTTTT. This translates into CASSFGQSTGELFF.

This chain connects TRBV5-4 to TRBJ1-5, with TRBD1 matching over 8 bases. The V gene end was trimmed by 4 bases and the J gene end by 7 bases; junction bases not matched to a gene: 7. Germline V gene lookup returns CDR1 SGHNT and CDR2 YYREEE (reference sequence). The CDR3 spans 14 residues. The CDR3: CASSIGQGGQPQHF. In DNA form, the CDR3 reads TGTGCCAGCAGCATTGGACAGGGCGGACAGCCCCAGCATTTT.

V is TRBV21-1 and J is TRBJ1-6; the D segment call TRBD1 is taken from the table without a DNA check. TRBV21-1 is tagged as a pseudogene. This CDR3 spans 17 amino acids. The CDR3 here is CATHRDRGSSDNSPLHF. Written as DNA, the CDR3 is TGTGCCACCCACCGGGACAGGGGCTCGTCGGATAATTCACCCCTCCACTTT.

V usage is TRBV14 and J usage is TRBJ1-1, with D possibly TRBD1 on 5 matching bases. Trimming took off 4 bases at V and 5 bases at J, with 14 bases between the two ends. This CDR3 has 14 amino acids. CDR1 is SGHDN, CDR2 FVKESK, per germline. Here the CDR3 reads CASSPLGGVTEAFF. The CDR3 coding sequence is TGTGCCAGCAGCCCCCTTGGGGGGGTGACTGAAGCTTTCTTT.

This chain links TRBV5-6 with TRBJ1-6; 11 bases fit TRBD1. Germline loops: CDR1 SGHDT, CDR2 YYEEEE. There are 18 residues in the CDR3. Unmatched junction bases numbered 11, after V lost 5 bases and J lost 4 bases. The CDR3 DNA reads TGTGCCAGCAGGAGAGGGACAGGGGGGCAAAATTATAATTCACCCCTCCACTTT. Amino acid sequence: CASRRGTGGQNYNSPLHF.

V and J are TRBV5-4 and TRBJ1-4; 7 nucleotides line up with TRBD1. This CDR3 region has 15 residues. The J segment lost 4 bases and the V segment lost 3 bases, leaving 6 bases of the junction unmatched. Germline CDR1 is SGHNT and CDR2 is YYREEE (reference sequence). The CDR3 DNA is TGTGCCAGCAGCTCCGGGACAGAAATTAATGAAAAACTGTTTTTT. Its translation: CASSSGTEINEKLFF.

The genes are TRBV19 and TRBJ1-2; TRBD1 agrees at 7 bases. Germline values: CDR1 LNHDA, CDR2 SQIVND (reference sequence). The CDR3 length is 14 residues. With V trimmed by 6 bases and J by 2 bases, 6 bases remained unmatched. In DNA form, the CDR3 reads TGTGCCAGTAGGCAATCGGGACAGAACTATGGCTACACCTTC. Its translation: CASRQSGQNYGYTF.

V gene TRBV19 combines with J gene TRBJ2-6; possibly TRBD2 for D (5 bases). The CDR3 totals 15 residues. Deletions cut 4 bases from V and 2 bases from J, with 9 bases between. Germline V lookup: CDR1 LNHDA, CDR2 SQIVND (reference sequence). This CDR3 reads CASSTEAAGANVLTF. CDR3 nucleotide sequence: TGTGCCAGTAGTACGGAGGCCGCTGGGGCCAACGTCCTGACTTTC.

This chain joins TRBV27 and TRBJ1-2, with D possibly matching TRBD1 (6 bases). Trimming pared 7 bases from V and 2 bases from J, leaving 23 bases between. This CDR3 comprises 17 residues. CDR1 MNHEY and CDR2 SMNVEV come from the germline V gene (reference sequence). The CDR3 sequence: CASTQSGTPTWNYGYTF. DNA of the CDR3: TGTGCCAGCACCCAAAGCGGGACACCGACGTGGAACTATGGCTACACCTTC.

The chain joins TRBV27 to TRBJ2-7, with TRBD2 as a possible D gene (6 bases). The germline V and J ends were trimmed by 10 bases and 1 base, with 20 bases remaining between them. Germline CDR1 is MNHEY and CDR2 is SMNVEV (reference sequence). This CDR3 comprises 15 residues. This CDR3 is CATAPWETSSYEQYF. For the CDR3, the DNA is TGTGCCACCGCCCCCTGGGAGACTAGTTCCTACGAGCAGTACTTC.

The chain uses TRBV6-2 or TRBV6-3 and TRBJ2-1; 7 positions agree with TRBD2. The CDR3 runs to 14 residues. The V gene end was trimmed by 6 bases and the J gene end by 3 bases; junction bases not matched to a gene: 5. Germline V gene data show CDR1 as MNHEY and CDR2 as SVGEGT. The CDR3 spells CASSRRGFYNEQFF. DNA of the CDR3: TGTGCCAGCAGCAGGCGGGGGTTCTACAATGAGCAGTTCTTC.

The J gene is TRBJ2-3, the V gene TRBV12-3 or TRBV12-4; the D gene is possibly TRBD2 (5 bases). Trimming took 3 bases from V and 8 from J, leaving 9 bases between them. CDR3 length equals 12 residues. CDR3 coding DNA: TGTGCCAGCAGTTTGACTATGGCTACGCAGTATTTT. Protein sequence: CASSLTMATQYF.

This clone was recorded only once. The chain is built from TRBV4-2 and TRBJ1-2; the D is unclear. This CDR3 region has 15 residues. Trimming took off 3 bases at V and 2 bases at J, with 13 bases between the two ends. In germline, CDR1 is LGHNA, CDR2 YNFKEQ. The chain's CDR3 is CASSHPLGRNYGYTF. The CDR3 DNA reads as TGTGCCAGCAGCCACCCGCTTGGGAGGAACTATGGCTACACCTTC.

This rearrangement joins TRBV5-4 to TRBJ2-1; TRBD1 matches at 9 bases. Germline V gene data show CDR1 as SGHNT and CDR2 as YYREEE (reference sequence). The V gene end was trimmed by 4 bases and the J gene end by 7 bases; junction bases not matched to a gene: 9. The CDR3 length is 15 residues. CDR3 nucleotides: TGTGCCAGCAGCGATGGACAGGGGTTGTTGAATGAGCAGTTCTTC. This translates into CASSDGQGLLNEQFF.

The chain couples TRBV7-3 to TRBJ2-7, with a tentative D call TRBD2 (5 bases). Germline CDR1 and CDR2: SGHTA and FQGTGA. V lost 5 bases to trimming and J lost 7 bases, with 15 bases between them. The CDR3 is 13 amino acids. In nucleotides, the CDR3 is TGTGCCAGCAGCCCACTAGAGGGCCTGGAGCAGTACTTC. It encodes CASSPLEGLEQYF.

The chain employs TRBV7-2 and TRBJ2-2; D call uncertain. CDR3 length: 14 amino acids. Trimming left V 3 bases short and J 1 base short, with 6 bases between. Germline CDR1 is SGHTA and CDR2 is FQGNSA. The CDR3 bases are TGTGCCAGCAGCTTCTCGGGGAACACCGGGGAGCTGTTTTTT. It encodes CASSFSGNTGELFF. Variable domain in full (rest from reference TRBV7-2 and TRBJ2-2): GAGVSQSPSNKVTEKGKDVELRCDPISGHTALYWYRQSLGQGLEFLIYFQGNSAPDKSGLPSDRFSAERTGGSVSTLTIQRTQQEDSAVYLCASSFSGNTGELFFGEGSRLTVL.

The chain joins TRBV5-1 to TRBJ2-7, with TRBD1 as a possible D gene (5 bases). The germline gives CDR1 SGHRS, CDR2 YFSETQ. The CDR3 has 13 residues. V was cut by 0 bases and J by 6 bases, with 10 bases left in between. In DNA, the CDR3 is TGCGCCAGCAGCTTGGAAGGGGCAGCCGAGCAGTACTTC. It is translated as CASSLEGAAEQYF.

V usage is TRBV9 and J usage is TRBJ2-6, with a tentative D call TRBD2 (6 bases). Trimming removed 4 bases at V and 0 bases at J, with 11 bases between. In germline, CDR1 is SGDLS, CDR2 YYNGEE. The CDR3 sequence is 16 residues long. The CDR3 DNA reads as TGTGCCAGCAGCCCCCCCGGGGGCTCTGGGGCCAACGTCCTGACTTTC. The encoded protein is CASSPPGGSGANVLTF.

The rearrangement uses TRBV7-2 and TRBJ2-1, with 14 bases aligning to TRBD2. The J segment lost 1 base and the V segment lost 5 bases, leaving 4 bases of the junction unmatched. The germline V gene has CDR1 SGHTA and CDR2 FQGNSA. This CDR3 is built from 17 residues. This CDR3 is CASSPRTSGGSYNEQFF. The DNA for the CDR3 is TGTGCCAGCAGCCCTAGGACTAGCGGGGGGTCCTACAATGAGCAGTTCTTC.

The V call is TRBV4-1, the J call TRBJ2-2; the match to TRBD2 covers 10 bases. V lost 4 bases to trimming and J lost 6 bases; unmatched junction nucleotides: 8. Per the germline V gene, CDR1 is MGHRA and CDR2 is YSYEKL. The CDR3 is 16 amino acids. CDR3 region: CASSPLLAGIPGELFF. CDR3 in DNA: TGCGCCAGCAGCCCTTTACTAGCGGGGATTCCCGGGGAGCTGTTTTTT.